One sample yielded the 8 T cell receptor beta chains listed below, sequenced in a study of blood T cell repertoires in COVID-19. Clones were sequenced by immunoSEQ multiplex PCR, and TCRdb holds only the in-frame ones, with some missing. This table holds just over 350,000 clones, roughly nine tenths found once. The sequenced material came from PBMCs or T cells enriched from blood (not recorded which). The receptors stem from a woman aged 25 to 45 who had recovered from COVID-19.

V usage is TRBV2 and J usage is TRBJ2-2; unclear D gene. CDR3 length: 14 residues. V was cut by 6 bases and J by 1 base, with 9 bases left in between. Per the germline V gene, CDR1 is SNHLY and CDR2 is FYNNEI. In nucleotides, the CDR3 is TGTGCCAGCAGGGTATACAAGAACACCGGGGAGCTGTTTTTT. Translating gives CASRVYKNTGELFF. Full variable domain (remainder filled in from reference TRBV2 and TRBJ2-2): EPEVTQTPSHQVTQMGQEVILRCVPISNHLYFYWYRQILGQKVEFLVSFYNNEISEKSEIFDDQFSVERPDGSNFTLKIRSTKLEDSAMYFCASRVYKNTGELFFGEGSRLTVL.

The table lists this clone with a count of one. The chain combines TRBV13 with TRBJ1-2; 10 positions agree with TRBD1. CDR3 length equals 17 residues. Trimming removed 6 bases from V and 3 bases from J; junction bases left unmatched: 13. The germline CDR1 and CDR2 sequences are PRHDT and FYEKMQ (reference sequence). CDR3 coding DNA: TGTGCCAGCAGTCGAGAGGGCGGGACAGGGGTGGACTATGGCTACACCTTC. Protein: CASSREGGTGVDYGYTF.

This rearrangement joins TRBV5-6 to TRBJ1-2, with 8 bases aligning to TRBD1. V was pared by 0 bases and J by 7 bases, with 8 bases of the junction left unmatched. Germline values: CDR1 SGHDT, CDR2 YYEEEE. The CDR3 runs to 15 residues. This CDR3 is CASSLGQGISSGYTF. CDR3 sequence (DNA): TGTGCCAGCAGCTTGGGACAGGGGATCTCCTCTGGCTACACCTTC.

CDR3 bases: TGTGCCATCAGACAGGGACAGGGGCTTCCTGGGACAGATACGCAGTATTTT. It encodes CAIRQGQGLPGTDTQYF. The chain links TRBV10-3 to TRBJ2-3; 10 nucleotides align to TRBD1. V shed 6 bases, J shed 3 bases, and the junction held 12 bases outside the gene matches. From germline, CDR1 is ENHRY and CDR2 SYGVKD. This CDR3 contains 17 residues.

This clone was observed a few times. The V gene is TRBV27, the J gene TRBJ1-2; 10 bases agree with TRBD1. Losses at the gene ends were 5 bases for V and 5 bases for J; bases not matched to a gene: 8. Germline V gene sequence: CDR1 MNHEY, CDR2 SMNVEV (reference sequence). The CDR3 totals 15 residues. In DNA form, the CDR3 reads TGTGCCAGCAGTAGCCCGGGGACAGGGGAATATGGCTACACCTTC. This gives the protein CASSSPGTGEYGYTF.

This rearrangement joins TRBV18 to TRBJ1-1; D may be TRBD1 (5 bases). The germline V gene encodes CDR1 KGHSH and CDR2 LQKENI. Deletions cut 3 bases from V and 7 bases from J, with 12 bases between. The CDR3 consists of 13 residues. The CDR3 nucleotides are TGTGCCAGCTCACCGGGAGGGGTGGGTGAAGCTTTCTTT. It translates to CASSPGGVGEAFF.

The chain employs TRBV3-1 (or the pseudogene TRBV3-2) and TRBJ2-1, with a possible D match to TRBD1 (5 bases). CDR1 LGHDT and CDR2 YNNKEL come from the germline V gene (reference sequence). Trimming took 1 base from V and 1 from J, leaving 8 bases between them. CDR3 size: 15 residues. The CDR3 DNA is TGTGCCAGCAGCCAAGGGACAAGATCCTACAATGAGCAGTTCTTC. Its translation is CASSQGTRSYNEQFF.

The chain carries TRBV7-8 and TRBJ1-1, with D tentatively TRBD1 (6 bases). There are 16 residues in the CDR3. Germline V gene sequence: CDR1 SGHVS, CDR2 FQNEAQ. Trimming removed 4 bases at V and 1 base at J, with 16 bases between. The CDR3 is CASSSPGGGSNTEAFF. As DNA, the CDR3 is TGTGCCAGCAGCTCCCCTGGGGGGGGCTCGAACACTGAAGCTTTCTTT.